These 17 T cell receptor beta chains came from one sample sequenced in a study of T cells in Graves' hyperthyroidism and ophthalmopathy. The investigators amplified TCR beta CDR3 regions from RNA transcripts. First-round RT-PCR targeting the TCR CDR3 was performed with the HTBI primer set. TCRdb ran MiXCR on the multiplex PCR reads and lists one entry per CDR3 protein. The table has about 210,000 distinct CDR3 sequences, roughly a sixth seen once; the top ten hold 50%. Sequencing was carried out using blood. The receptor set was obtained from a man in his fifties with Graves' hyperthyroidism.

This clonotype appeared a single time. The junction departs from germline at one end; a sequencing error may be responsible. The rearrangement joins TRBV5-5 to TRBJ2-2, with D unclear. Germline-derived CDR1 and CDR2 are SGHKS and YYEKEE (reference sequence). The length of the CDR3 is 15 residues. DNA for the CDR3: TGTCCCAGCAGCTTGGCTCTAGGGAACACCGGGGAGCTGTTTTTT. Translating it yields CPSSLALGNTGELFF.

This clonotype was found many times. CDR3 nucleotide sequence: TGTGCCAGCAGTCTAGGGAGTAGGGCGGGAAGTTACGAGCAGTACTTC. Translating it yields CASSLGSRAGSYEQYF. This chain links TRBV11-3 with TRBJ2-7; a possible D gene is TRBD2 (6 bases). The CDR3 contains 16 residues. Germline loops: CDR1 SGHNT, CDR2 YENEEA. V lost 6 bases and J lost 4, with 22 bases in between.

CDR3 sequence (DNA): TGTGCCAGCAGTAGTAGCGGGAACACCGGGGAGCTGTTTTTT. Amino acids: CASSSSGNTGELFF. The rearrangement uses TRBV28 and TRBJ2-2; possibly TRBD2 for D (6 bases). CDR3 length: 14 residues. CDR1 MDHEN and CDR2 SYDVKM come from the germline V gene. V lost 5 bases and J lost 1, with 8 bases in between.

This clonotype was detected only once. This chain links TRBV20-1 with TRBJ2-2; 11 bases map to TRBD1. Germline assignment: CDR1 DFQATT and CDR2 SNEGSKA (reference sequence). CDR3 length equals 19 residues. Trimming took 5 bases from V and 5 from J; bases not matched to a gene: 19. The CDR3: CSAWDRGVLAGPWTGELFF. The CDR3, as DNA: TGCAGTGCTTGGGACAGGGGGGTGCTAGCGGGCCCCTGGACCGGGGAGCTGTTTTTT.

This clonotype was recorded a few times. This chain links TRBV4-1 with TRBJ2-5; 11 bases are a match to TRBD1. The CDR3 runs 16 residues. The V and J ends lost 5 bases and 4 bases, in that order; junction bases with no gene match: 9. Germline CDR1 is MGHRA and CDR2 is YSYEKL. CDR3 loop: CASSKGDRGFGETQYF. CDR3 DNA sequence: TGCGCCAGCAGCAAAGGGGACAGGGGGTTCGGAGAGACCCAGTACTTC.

In its sample, this clonotype was seen many times. This chain links TRBV30 with TRBJ2-7; a weak D match, TRBD2 (6 bases). Germline V gives CDR1 GTSNPN, CDR2 SVGIG (reference sequence). Deletions cut 0 bases from V and 6 bases from J, with 15 bases between. This CDR3 spans 14 amino acids. The CDR3 coding sequence is TGTGCCTGGAGTGTAGGAGGGAGTGCGGTCGAGCAGTACTTC. This gives the protein CAWSVGGSAVEQYF.

This clonotype was found many times. The CDR3 DNA reads TGTGCCAGCAGCAAGGCTGGTAGCGGGACCGGGGAGCTGTTTTTT. Encoded protein: CASSKAGSGTGELFF. This chain links TRBV11-2 with TRBJ2-2; 7 bases fit TRBD2. The J segment lost 5 bases and the V segment lost 5 bases, leaving 8 bases of the junction unmatched. The CDR3 extends over 15 amino acids. Per the germline V gene, CDR1 is SGHAT and CDR2 is FQNNGV.

This clonotype was counted between two and nine times. The V gene is TRBV5-1, the J gene TRBJ2-1; D perhaps matches TRBD1 (5 bases). The germline V gene encodes CDR1 SGHRS and CDR2 YFSETQ. The CDR3 contains 13 residues. V dropped 4 bases and J dropped 7 bases, with 12 bases sitting between them. Written as DNA, the CDR3 is TGCGCCAGCAGCATGACAGCCTTGAATGAGCAGTTCTTC. Amino acid sequence: CASSMTALNEQFF.

This clonotype was seen at least ten times. This chain joins TRBV18 and TRBJ2-5; 7 bases agree with TRBD1. CDR1 KGHSH and CDR2 LQKENI come from the germline V gene. The CDR3 covers 14 residues. The V gene end was trimmed by 8 bases and the J gene end by 1 base; junction bases not matched to a gene: 7. This chain's CDR3 is CASNDRDAQETQYF. CDR3 sequence (DNA): TGTGCCAGCAATGACAGGGACGCCCAAGAGACCCAGTACTTC.

This clonotype has only a few counts. The chain has TRBV3-1 and TRBJ2-2; D is uncertain. CDR3 length: 13 residues. The V gene's germline CDR1 is LGHDT and CDR2 YNNKEL (reference sequence). Trimming shortened V by 4 bases and J by 3 bases, and 6 bases separated the two germline ends. CDR3 region: CASSPLYTGELFF. CDR3 nucleotide sequence: TGTGCCAGCAGCCCCCTCTACACCGGGGAGCTGTTTTTT.

This clonotype has at least ten counts. CDR3 residues: CSARWGWTGEKLPYNEQFF. CDR3 in DNA: TGCAGTGCTAGATGGGGCTGGACAGGGGAAAAATTACCCTACAATGAGCAGTTCTTC. The chain has TRBV20-1 and TRBJ2-1; 9 bases align to TRBD1. Losses at the gene ends were 2 bases for V and 2 bases for J; bases not matched to a gene: 16. This CDR3 is 19 amino acids long. In germline, CDR1 is DFQATT, CDR2 SNEGSKA (reference sequence).

V is TRBV9 and J is TRBJ2-2; TRBD2 aligns across 9 bases. Germline loops: CDR1 SGDLS, CDR2 YYNGEE. The CDR3 sequence is 15 residues long. After removal of 5 bases from V and 4 bases from J, the junction contained 6 bases not matched to a gene. The CDR3 loop is CASSALAGSTGELFF. Written as DNA, the CDR3 is TGTGCCAGCAGTGCTCTAGCGGGGTCCACCGGGGAGCTGTTTTTT.

The chain is built from TRBV5-1 and TRBJ2-5; D remains ambiguous. Trimming shortened V by 4 bases and J by 5 bases, and 12 bases separated the two germline ends. This CDR3 spans 13 amino acids. CDR1 and CDR2 from the germline V gene are SGHRS and YFSETQ. CDR3 loop: CASSPNVMETQYF. CDR3 nucleotides: TGCGCCAGCAGCCCGAATGTGATGGAGACCCAGTACTTC.

This clonotype has just one count. The J gene is TRBJ1-1, the V gene TRBV20-1; 8 nucleotides align to TRBD1. Losses at the gene ends were 6 bases for V and 3 bases for J; bases not matched to a gene: 9. Germline V gene sequence: CDR1 DFQATT, CDR2 SNEGSKA (reference sequence). This CDR3 has 14 residues. CDR3 region: CSALRPGGHTEAFF. The CDR3 DNA is TGCAGTGCCCTTCGTCCAGGGGGCCACACTGAAGCTTTCTTT.

This clonotype was counted only a few times. The rearrangement uses TRBV6-1 and TRBJ2-7; D unresolved. Germline CDR1 and CDR2: MNHNS and SASEGT. The CDR3 loop spans 13 amino acids. V was pared by 1 base and J by 3 bases, with 7 bases between. The CDR3 DNA follows: TGTGCCAGCAGTGAAGGTACTATCTACGAGCAGTACTTC. Protein: CASSEGTIYEQYF.

The sample holds many counts of this clonotype. The chain combines TRBV11-3 with TRBJ2-3; 14 positions match TRBD2. Trimming at V came to 5 bases and at J to 4 bases, leaving 8 bases not matched to a gene. The CDR3 loop spans 17 amino acids. Germline loops: CDR1 SGHNT, CDR2 YENEEA. CDR3 sequence (DNA): TGTGCCAGCAGCATGCGAAGACTAGCGGGAGGGCCAGATACGCAGTATTTT. It yields the protein CASSMRRLAGGPDTQYF.

Many counts were recorded for this clonotype. CDR3 DNA sequence: TGCGCCAGCACCTTTATACCAGGGGACTATGGCTACACCTTC. It is translated as CASTFIPGDYGYTF. The chain links TRBV5-1 to TRBJ1-2; a possible D gene is TRBD1 (6 bases). The CDR3 runs to 14 residues. Germline V gene sequence: CDR1 SGHRS, CDR2 YFSETQ. Trimming left V 6 bases short and J 3 bases short, with 15 bases between.